The 15 T cell receptor beta chains in this list originate from one sample, sequenced in a study of CD8 T cells in ankylosing spondylitis. These receptors are not linked to any known antigen. TCRdb called the 5' RACE reads again in MiXCR, with one record for every CDR3 protein. The table lists hundreds of thousands of distinct CDR3 sequences, roughly 17% of them singletons. Overall study results and limits: A TCR beta motif made of about eight highly homologous variants seemed typical of ankylosing spondylitis blood.

The sequenced sample was blood, either unsorted or a sorted T cell fraction (not recorded which). These receptor sequences come from a male donor with ankylosing spondylitis.

The chain has TRBV18 and TRBJ1-2, with 8 bases that match TRBD1. With 3 bases clipped from V and 8 bases from J, the junction kept 5 bases outside the gene matches. Per the germline V gene, CDR1 is KGHSH and CDR2 is LQKENI. This CDR3 region has 13 residues. In DNA form, the CDR3 reads TGTGCCAGCTCACCTGGACAGGGTACCGGCTACACCTTC. Protein product: CASSPGQGTGYTF.

This clonotype was found many times. The genes are TRBV20-1 and TRBJ2-6, with D uncertain. The CDR3 length is 16 residues. Germline assignment: CDR1 DFQATT and CDR2 SNEGSKA (reference sequence). V was cut by 1 base and J by 0 bases, with 10 bases left in between. CDR3: CSARVSDISGANVLTF. CDR3 in DNA: TGCAGTGCTAGAGTCTCCGATATCTCTGGGGCCAACGTCCTGACTTTC.

This clonotype was found a few times. The CDR3: CASKKSQETQYF. CDR3 DNA sequence: TGTGCCAGCAAGAAAAGCCAAGAGACCCAGTACTTC. This chain connects TRBV2 to TRBJ2-5; D remains unclear. The CDR3 has 12 residues. V was trimmed by 7 bases and J by 1 base, leaving 7 bases between them. Germline assignment: CDR1 SNHLY and CDR2 FYNNEI.

The chain joins TRBV10-3 to TRBJ1-5; a possible D gene is TRBD1 (5 bases). Germline CDR1 ENHRY, CDR2 SYGVKD. V lost 4 bases and J lost 2, with 9 bases in between. This CDR3 is 14 amino acids long. CDR3 bases: TGTGCCATCAGTGCGGACAAGGGCAATCAGCCCCAGCATTTT. Protein product: CAISADKGNQPQHF.

This clonotype has just a few counts. This chain connects TRBV6-1 to TRBJ1-1; 12 bases align to TRBD1. The V gene's germline CDR1 is MNHNS and CDR2 SASEGT. The CDR3 contains 13 residues. Trimming cost V 9 bases and J 9 bases; bases outside gene matches: 8. CDR3 sequence reads: CASTGTGGHQAFF. The DNA for the CDR3 is TGTGCCAGTACCGGGACAGGGGGCCATCAAGCTTTCTTT.

This clonotype showed up many times. The chain carries TRBV20-1 and TRBJ1-6; D is perhaps TRBD1 (6 bases). The V end was cut by 6 bases, the J end by 10 bases, with 16 bases between. Looked up from germline, CDR1 is DFQATT and CDR2 is SNEGSKA (reference sequence). The CDR3 spans 13 residues. As DNA, the CDR3 is TGCAGTGCAAAGACAGGTCCGAGCTCACCCCTCCACTTT. Protein product: CSAKTGPSSPLHF.

The V gene is TRBV5-6, the J gene TRBJ2-3; the D gene could be TRBD1 or TRBD2 (5 bases each). Germline CDR1 reads SGHDT; CDR2 reads YYEEEE. The CDR3 is 15 amino acids. The V gene lost 4 bases and the J gene lost 2 bases, with 14 bases spanning the gap. The DNA of the CDR3 is TGTGCCAGCAGCGGACGGGACCATTACACAGATACGCAGTATTTT. As protein: CASSGRDHYTDTQYF.

This clonotype was seen ten or more times. The CDR3: CASSLSGRAGGELFF. In DNA, the CDR3 is TGTGCCAGCAGTCTCAGCGGGAGGGCTGGCGGGGAGCTGTTTTTT. This chain links TRBV12-3 or TRBV12-4 with TRBJ2-2; 10 bases map to TRBD2. The CDR3 sequence is 15 residues long. The V and J ends lost 5 bases and 7 bases, in that order; junction bases with no gene match: 7.

This clonotype was counted only a few times. The chain employs TRBV6-5 and TRBJ2-1; possibly TRBD1 for D (6 bases). Trimming removed 0 bases at V and 7 bases at J, with 13 bases between. Germline V gene data show CDR1 as MNHEY and CDR2 as SVGAGI. This CDR3 has 15 amino acids. In DNA form, the CDR3 reads TGTGCCAGCAGTTACTCAGGCAGGGGCCAAAATGAGCAGTTCTTC. This translates into CASSYSGRGQNEQFF.

This clonotype was detected a few times. The chain links TRBV24-1 to TRBJ1-5, with TRBD1 identical over 7 bases. CDR1 and CDR2 from the germline V gene are KGHDR and SFDVKD. The J segment lost 7 bases and the V segment lost 4 bases, leaving 9 bases of the junction unmatched. The CDR3 extends over 15 amino acids. As DNA, the CDR3 is TGTGCCACCAGTGACGGGAGACAGGGCGGGCAGCCCCAGCATTTT. Encoded protein: CATSDGRQGGQPQHF.

There are many counts of this clonotype. The rearrangement uses TRBV15 and TRBJ2-4; TRBD1 aligns across 8 bases. The V segment lost 5 bases and the J segment 7 bases; nucleotides outside the gene matches: 10. The CDR3 contains 15 residues. Germline CDR1 reads LNHNV; CDR2 reads YYDKDF (reference sequence). In DNA form, the CDR3 reads TGTGCCACCAGCTATTCTAAAGGACAGGGTAACATTCAGTACTTC. This encodes CATSYSKGQGNIQYF.

This clonotype was detected many times. The rearrangement joins TRBV6-5 to TRBJ2-6, with TRBD2 matching 7 bases. V lost 3 bases and J lost 0; bases outside the gene matches: 8. The V gene's germline CDR1 is MNHEY and CDR2 SVGAGI. This CDR3 has 18 residues. CDR3 sequence: CASSYSGRLLSGANVLTF. The CDR3 nucleotides are TGTGCCAGCAGTTATTCCGGGAGGCTACTCTCTGGGGCCAACGTCCTGACTTTC.

The genes are TRBV28 and TRBJ1-4; maybe TRBD1 (6 bases). The germline V gene encodes CDR1 MDHEN and CDR2 SYDVKM. This CDR3 is 15 amino acids long. V lost 1 base, J lost 8 bases, and 14 bases lay in between. The CDR3, as DNA: TGTGCCAGCAGTTTATCCGGGACACGTAGGGAAAAACTGTTTTTT. It yields the protein CASSLSGTRREKLFF.

This clonotype was detected many times. The V call is TRBV4-2, the J call TRBJ2-3; 13 bases align to TRBD2. The CDR3 contains 15 residues. Germline loops: CDR1 LGHNA, CDR2 YNFKEQ. V was pared by 4 bases and J by 4 bases, with 2 bases of the junction left unmatched. The CDR3 coding sequence is TGTGCCAGCAGCCGGACTAGCGGGAGCCCAGATACGCAGTATTTT. Its protein is CASSRTSGSPDTQYF.

The CDR3: CASSLFIPLRDITYNEQFF. The CDR3 coding sequence is TGTGCCAGCAGCTTATTTATCCCCCTCCGGGACATCACCTACAATGAGCAGTTCTTC. The chain uses TRBV11-2 and TRBJ2-1; D may be TRBD1 (6 bases). The CDR3 totals 19 residues. V was shortened by 2 bases and J by 2 bases, with 22 bases between the two germline ends. Per the germline V gene, CDR1 is SGHAT and CDR2 is FQNNGV.